The rows below give T cell receptor beta chains drawn from one sample of a study of T cells after yellow fever vaccination. From the 5' RACE reads, TCRdb called clonotypes with MiXCR, one entry per CDR3 protein. The table shows about 150,000 distinct CDR3 sequences, with about 6% occurring only once. Sequenced material: CD4+ T cells sorted from PBMCs, taken on the day of the first yellow fever vaccination. These receptors all stem from a young man who received the YFV17D yellow fever vaccine. CDR3s include the opening cysteine and the closing phenylalanine or tryptophan. D genes are given only for firm matches. Some rows have no size entry. The others give once, few or many, or a class for an expanded clone.

J gene,V gene,clone size,D gene,CDR3 protein,CDR3 DNA
TRBJ2-7,TRBV18,few,TRBD1,CASSTTGVEQYF,TGTGCCAGCTCAACGACAGGGGTCGAGCAGTACTTC
TRBJ1-3,TRBV9,many,-,CASSVDSAGNTIYF,TGTGCCAGCAGCGTAGACAGCGCTGGAAACACCATATATTTT
TRBJ2-2,TRBV7-3,-,TRBD1,CASSLRWIGTGTGVTGELFF,TGTGCCAGCAGCTTAAGGTGGATCGGGACCGGGACAGGGGTGACCGGGGAGCTGTTTTTT
TRBJ1-1,TRBV5-4,-,-,CASPTIYGTEAFF,TGTGCCAGCCCTACGATATATGGCACTGAAGCTTTCTTT
TRBJ2-3,TRBV10-1,few,TRBD1,CASSPRQGAGDTQYF,TGCGCCAGCAGTCCCAGACAGGGGGCAGGAGATACGCAGTATTTT
TRBJ2-1,TRBV7-2,few,-,CASSLERAQFF,TGTGCCAGCAGCTTAGAGAGGGCGCAGTTCTTC
TRBJ2-5,TRBV4-2,-,-,CASSPHVGEEETQYF,TGTGCCAGCAGCCCTCACGTCGGGGAAGAAGAGACCCAGTACTTC
TRBJ1-1,TRBV5-1,-,TRBD1,CASSPRTGSSTEAFF,TGCGCCAGCAGCCCCAGGACAGGGAGCAGCACTGAAGCTTTCTTT
TRBJ2-1,TRBV12-3/TRBV12-4,few,-,CASSLLQGQTKQFF,TGTGCCAGCAGTTTATTACAGGGTCAAACTAAGCAGTTCTTC
TRBJ2-5,TRBV5-1,many,TRBD2,CASSFASGQETQYF,TGCGCCAGCAGCTTTGCTAGCGGCCAAGAGACCCAGTACTTC
TRBJ2-1,TRBV5-1,-,-,CASSLAGSNEQFF,TGCGCCAGCAGCTTGGCAGGGTCGAATGAGCAGTTCTTC
TRBJ2-7,TRBV7-8,few,-,CASSLEQGRGYEQYF,TGTGCCAGCAGCTTAGAACAGGGCAGAGGGTACGAGCAGTACTTC
TRBJ1-1,TRBV18,many,-,CASSPRGPEAFF,TGTGCCAGCTCACCACGGGGCCCTGAAGCTTTCTTT
TRBJ1-1,TRBV5-4,many,-,CASSSGRVGTEAFF,TGTGCCAGCAGCTCTGGGCGGGTCGGGACTGAAGCTTTCTTT
TRBJ2-3,TRBV4-3,many,TRBD2,CASSQGGAGTSTDTQYF,TGCGCCAGCAGCCAAGGTGGAGCGGGGACTAGCACAGATACGCAGTATTTT
TRBJ2-7,TRBV6-6,many,-,CASSTVLGFRQYF,TGTGCCAGCAGTACCGTTTTAGGCTTCCGGCAGTACTTC
TRBJ2-7,TRBV5-1,-,TRBD1,CASSLQGQGLNHEQYF,TGCGCCAGCAGCTTGCAAGGACAGGGGTTGAACCACGAGCAGTACTTC